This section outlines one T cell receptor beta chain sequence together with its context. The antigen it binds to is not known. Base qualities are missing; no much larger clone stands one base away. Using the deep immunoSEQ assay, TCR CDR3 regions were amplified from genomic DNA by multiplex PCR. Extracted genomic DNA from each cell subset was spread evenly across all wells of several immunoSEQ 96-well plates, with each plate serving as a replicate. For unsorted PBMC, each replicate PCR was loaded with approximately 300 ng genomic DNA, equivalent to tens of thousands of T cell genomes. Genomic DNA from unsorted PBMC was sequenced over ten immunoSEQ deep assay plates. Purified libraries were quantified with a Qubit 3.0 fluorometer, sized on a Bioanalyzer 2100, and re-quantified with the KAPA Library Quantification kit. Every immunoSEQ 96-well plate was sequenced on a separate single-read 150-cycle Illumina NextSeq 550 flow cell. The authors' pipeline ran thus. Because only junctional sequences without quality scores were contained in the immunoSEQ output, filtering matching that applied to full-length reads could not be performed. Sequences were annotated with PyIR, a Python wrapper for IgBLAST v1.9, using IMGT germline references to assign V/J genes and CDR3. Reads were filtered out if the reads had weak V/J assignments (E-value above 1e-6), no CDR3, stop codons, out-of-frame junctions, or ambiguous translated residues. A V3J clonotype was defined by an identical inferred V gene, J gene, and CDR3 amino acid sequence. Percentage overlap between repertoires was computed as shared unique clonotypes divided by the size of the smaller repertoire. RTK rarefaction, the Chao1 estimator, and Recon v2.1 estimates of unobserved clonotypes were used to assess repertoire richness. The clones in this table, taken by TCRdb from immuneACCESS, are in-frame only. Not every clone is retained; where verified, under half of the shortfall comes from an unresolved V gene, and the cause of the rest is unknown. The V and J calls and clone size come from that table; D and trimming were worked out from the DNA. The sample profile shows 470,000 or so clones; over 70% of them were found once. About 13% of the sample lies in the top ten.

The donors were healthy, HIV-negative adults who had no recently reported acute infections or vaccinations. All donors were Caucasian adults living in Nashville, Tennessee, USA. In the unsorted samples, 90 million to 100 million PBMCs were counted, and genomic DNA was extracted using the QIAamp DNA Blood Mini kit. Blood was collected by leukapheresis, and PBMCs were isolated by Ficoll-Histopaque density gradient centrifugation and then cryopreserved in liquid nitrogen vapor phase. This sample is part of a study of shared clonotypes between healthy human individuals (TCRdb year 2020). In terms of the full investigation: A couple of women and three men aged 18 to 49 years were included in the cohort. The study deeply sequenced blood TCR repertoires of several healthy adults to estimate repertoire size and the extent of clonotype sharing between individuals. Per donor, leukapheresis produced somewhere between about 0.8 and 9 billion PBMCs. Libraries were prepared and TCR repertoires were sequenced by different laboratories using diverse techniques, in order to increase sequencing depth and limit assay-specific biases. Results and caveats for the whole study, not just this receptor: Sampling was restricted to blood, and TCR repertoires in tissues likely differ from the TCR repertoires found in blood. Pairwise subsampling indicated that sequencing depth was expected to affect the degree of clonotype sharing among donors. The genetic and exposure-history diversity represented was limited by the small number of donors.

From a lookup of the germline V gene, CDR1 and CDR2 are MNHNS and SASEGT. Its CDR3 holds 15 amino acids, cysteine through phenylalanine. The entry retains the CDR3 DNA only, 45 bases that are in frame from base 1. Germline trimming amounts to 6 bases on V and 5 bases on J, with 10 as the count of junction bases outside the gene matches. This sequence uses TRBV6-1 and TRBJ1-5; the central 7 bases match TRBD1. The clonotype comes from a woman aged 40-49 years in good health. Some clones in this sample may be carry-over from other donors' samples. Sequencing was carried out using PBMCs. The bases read TGTGCCAGCAGCACCTCGACAGGGTGGGATCAGCCCCAGCATTTT. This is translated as CASSTSTGWDQPQHF.